These T cell receptor beta chains were read from a single sample in a study of T cell responses to AZD1222 COVID-19 vaccine. Assay: immunoSEQ multiplex PCR; the TCRdb copy retains only in-frame clones and omits some. Of around 180,000 clones detected, over 70% appear once; the ten largest clones hold 2.5% to 3%. Here the sequenced sample was peripheral blood, taken on day 0 of MenACWY control vaccination. All receptors come from an adult in good health. CDR3s include the opening cysteine and the closing phenylalanine or tryptophan. The D gene is left open where the match is weak. For some rows the clone size is stated as once, few or many, or as a class when expanded; others skip it.

>TRBV5-4|NA|TRBJ1-2|NA
CASSIGYGYTF
TGTGCCAGCAGCATTGGGTATGGCTACACCTTC
>TRBV6-5|NA|TRBJ1-1|NA
CASSSSGIGANTEAFF
TGTGCCAGCAGTTCTTCCGGAATAGGGGCGAACACTGAAGCTTTCTTT
>TRBV7-6|few|TRBJ1-1|TRBD1
CASSLAVGQGSNMNTEAFF
TGTGCCAGCAGCTTAGCGGTTGGACAGGGGTCTAATATGAACACTGAAGCTTTCTTT
>TRBV2|NA|TRBJ1-2|TRBD1
CASSEGQGAAIYGYTF
TGTGCCAGCAGTGAGGGGCAGGGGGCGGCAATCTATGGCTACACCTTC
>TRBV30|NA|TRBJ1-1|NA
CAWSMGGEAFF
TGTGCCTGGAGTATGGGGGGGGAAGCTTTCTTT
>TRBV5-1|few|TRBJ1-4|NA
CASSLGDRNREKLFF
TGCGCCAGCAGCTTGGGAGACAGGAATCGGGAAAAACTGTTTTTT
>TRBV28|NA|TRBJ1-1|TRBD1
CASYTTGGNTEAFF
TGTGCCAGCTATACGACAGGGGGGAACACTGAAGCTTTCTTT
>TRBV9|NA|TRBJ1-2|NA
CASRTSQGLQGYTF
TGTGCCAGCAGGACCTCACAGGGTCTACAGGGCTACACCTTC
>TRBV27|NA|TRBJ2-1|TRBD2
CASTRTGGDEQFF
TGTGCCAGCACCCGGACGGGGGGGGATGAGCAGTTCTTC
>TRBV28|NA|TRBJ2-5|NA
CASSPSSGPGETQYF
TGTGCCAGCAGTCCCTCTTCGGGGCCCGGGGAGACCCAGTACTTC
>TRBV6-6|NA|TRBJ1-1|NA
CASRDQGRNTEAFF
TGTGCCAGCAGAGACCAAGGGCGAAACACTGAAGCTTTCTTT
>TRBV27|NA|TRBJ2-3|NA
CASSPDTRTDTQYF
TGTGCCAGCAGTCCAGATACACGGACAGATACGCAGTATTTT
>TRBV2|NA|TRBJ1-2|NA
CASSTTQGGGYGYTF
TGTGCCAGCAGTACTACACAGGGAGGAGGCTATGGCTACACCTTC
>TRBV28|NA|TRBJ1-2|TRBD1
CASSAHLDREVAGYTF
TGTGCCAGCAGCGCTCACCTAGACAGGGAAGTGGCTGGCTACACCTTC
>TRBV7-2|few|TRBJ2-5|NA
CASSSLIAVGLGQETQYF
TGTGCCAGCAGCTCACTTATAGCGGTGGGGCTAGGCCAAGAGACCCAGTACTTC
>TRBV9|NA|TRBJ2-7|NA
CASSVASGQTPYEQYF
TGTGCCAGCAGCGTAGCCTCGGGACAAACCCCCTACGAGCAGTACTTC
>TRBV30|NA|TRBJ1-6|NA
CAWSGQGGNSPLHF
TGTGCCTGGAGTGGCCAGGGTGGAAATTCACCCCTCCACTTT
>TRBV15|NA|TRBJ1-5|NA
CATRRGGGWQPQHF
TGTGCCACCAGAAGAGGGGGGGGCTGGCAGCCCCAGCATTTT
>TRBV11-2|NA|TRBJ2-5|TRBD2
CASRNSSGKYQETQYF
TGTGCCAGCAGGAACAGCAGCGGGAAGTACCAAGAGACCCAGTACTTC
>TRBV28|NA|TRBJ2-5|NA
CASSLTGARETQYF
TGTGCCAGCAGTCTTACCGGTGCGCGAGAGACCCAGTACTTC
>TRBV19|NA|TRBJ1-5|NA
CASSRHSENQPQHF
TGTGCCAGTAGCCGGCACAGTGAGAATCAGCCCCAGCATTTT
>TRBV19|NA|TRBJ1-5|NA
CASSIAAGGNQPQHF
TGTGCCAGTAGTATAGCGGCAGGGGGCAATCAGCCCCAGCATTTT